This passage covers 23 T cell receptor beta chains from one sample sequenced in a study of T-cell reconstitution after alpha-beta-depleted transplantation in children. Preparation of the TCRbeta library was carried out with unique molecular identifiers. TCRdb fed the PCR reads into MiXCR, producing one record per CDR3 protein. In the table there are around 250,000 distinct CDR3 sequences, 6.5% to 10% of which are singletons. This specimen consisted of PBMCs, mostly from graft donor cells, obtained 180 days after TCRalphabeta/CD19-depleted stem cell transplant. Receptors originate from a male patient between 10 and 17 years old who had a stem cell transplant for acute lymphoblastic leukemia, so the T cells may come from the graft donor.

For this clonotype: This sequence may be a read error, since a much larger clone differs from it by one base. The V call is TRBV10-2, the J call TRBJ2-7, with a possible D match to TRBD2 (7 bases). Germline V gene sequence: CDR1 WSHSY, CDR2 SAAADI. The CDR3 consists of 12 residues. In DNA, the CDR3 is TGCGCTGGCGGGGGCTTTGAGAGGGAGCATTACTTC. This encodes CAGGGFEREHYF.

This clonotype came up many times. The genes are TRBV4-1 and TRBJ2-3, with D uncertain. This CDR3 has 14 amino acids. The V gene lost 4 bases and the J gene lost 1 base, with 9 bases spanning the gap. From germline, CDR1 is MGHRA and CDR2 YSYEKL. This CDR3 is CASSRFPRTDTQYF. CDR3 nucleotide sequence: TGCGCCAGCAGCCGTTTCCCGCGCACAGATACGCAGTATTTT.

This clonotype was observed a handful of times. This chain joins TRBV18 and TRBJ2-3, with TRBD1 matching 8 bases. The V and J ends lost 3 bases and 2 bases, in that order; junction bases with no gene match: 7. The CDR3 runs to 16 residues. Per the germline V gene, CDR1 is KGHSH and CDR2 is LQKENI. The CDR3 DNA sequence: TGTGCCAGCTCACCCCAGGACAGGGCTGCCACAGATACGCAGTATTTT. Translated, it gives CASSPQDRAATDTQYF. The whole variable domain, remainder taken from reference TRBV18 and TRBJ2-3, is NAGVMQNPRHLVRRRGQEARLRCSPMKGHSHVYWYRQLPEEGLKFMVYLQKENIIDESGMPKERFSAEFPKEGPSILRIQQVVRGDSAAYFCASSPQDRAATDTQYFGPGTRLTVL.

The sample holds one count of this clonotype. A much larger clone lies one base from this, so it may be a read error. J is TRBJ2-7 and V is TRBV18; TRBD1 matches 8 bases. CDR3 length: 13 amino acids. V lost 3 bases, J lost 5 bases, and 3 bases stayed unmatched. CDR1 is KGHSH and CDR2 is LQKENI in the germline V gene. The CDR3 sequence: CASSPPGGHEQYF. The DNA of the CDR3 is TGTGCCAGCTCACCTCCAGGGGGCCACGAGCAGTACTTC. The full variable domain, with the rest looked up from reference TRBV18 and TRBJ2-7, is NAGVMQNPRHLVRRRGQEARLRCSPMKGHSHVYWYRQLPEEGLKFMVYLQKENIIDESGMPKERFSAEFPKEGPSILRIQQVVRGDSAAYFCASSPPGGHEQYFGPGTRLTVT.

CDR3 protein: CASSLRGPTDTQYF. CDR3 sequence (DNA): TGTGCCAGCAGCTTGAGGGGCCCCACAGATACGCAGTATTTT. This chain uses TRBV7-2 with TRBJ2-3; D is tentatively TRBD1 or TRBD2 (5 bases each). The V end was cut by 3 bases, the J end by 2 bases, with 9 bases between. This CDR3 spans 14 amino acids. The germline CDR1 and CDR2 sequences are SGHTA and FQGNSA. Looking up the rest from reference TRBV7-2 and TRBJ2-3 gives the full variable domain: GAGVSQSPSNKVTEKGKDVELRCDPISGHTALYWYRQSLGQGLEFLIYFQGNSAPDKSGLPSDRFSAERTGGSVSTLTIQRTQQEDSAVYLCASSLRGPTDTQYFGPGTRLTVL.

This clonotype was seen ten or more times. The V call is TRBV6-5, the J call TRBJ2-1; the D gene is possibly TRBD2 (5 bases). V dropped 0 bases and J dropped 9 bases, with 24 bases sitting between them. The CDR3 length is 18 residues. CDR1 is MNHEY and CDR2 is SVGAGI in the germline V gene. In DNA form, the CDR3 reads TGTGCCAGCAGTTACTCGTTACTCGGTGACTACCTCTGGACTGAGCAGTTCTTC. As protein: CASSYSLLGDYLWTEQFF.

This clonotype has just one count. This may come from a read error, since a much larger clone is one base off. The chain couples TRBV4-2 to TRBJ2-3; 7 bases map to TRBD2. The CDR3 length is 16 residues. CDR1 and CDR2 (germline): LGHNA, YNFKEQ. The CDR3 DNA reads TGTGCCAGCAGCCAAGATAATAGCGGGTTTACAGATACGCAGTGTTTT. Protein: CASSQDNSGFTDTQCF.

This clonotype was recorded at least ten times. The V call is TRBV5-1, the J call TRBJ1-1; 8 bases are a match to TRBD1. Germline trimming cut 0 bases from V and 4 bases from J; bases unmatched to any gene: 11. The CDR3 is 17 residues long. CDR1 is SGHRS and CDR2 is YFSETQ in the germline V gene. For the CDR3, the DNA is TGCGCCAGCAGCTTGGAAGTACGGACAGGGTTGGGCACTGAAGCTTTCTTT. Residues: CASSLEVRTGLGTEAFF.

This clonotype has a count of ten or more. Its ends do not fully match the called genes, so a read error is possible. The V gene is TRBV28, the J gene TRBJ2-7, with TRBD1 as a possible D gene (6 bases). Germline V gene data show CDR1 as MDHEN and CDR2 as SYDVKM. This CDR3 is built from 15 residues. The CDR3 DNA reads TGCGCCAGCAGTTTAGGTGGGAACCAGGGGCGCGAGCAGTACTTC. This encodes CASSLGGNQGREQYF.

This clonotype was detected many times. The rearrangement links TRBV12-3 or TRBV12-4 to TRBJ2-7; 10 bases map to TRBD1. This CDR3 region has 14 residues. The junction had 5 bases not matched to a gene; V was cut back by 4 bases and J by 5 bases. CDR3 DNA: TGTGCCAGCAGTTCCCGACAGGGGGCCAACGAGCAGTACTTC. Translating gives CASSSRQGANEQYF.

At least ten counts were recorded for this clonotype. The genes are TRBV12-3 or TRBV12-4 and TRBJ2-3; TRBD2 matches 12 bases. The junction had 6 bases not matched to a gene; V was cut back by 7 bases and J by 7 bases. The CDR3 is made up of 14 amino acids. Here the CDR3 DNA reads TGTGCCAGCACCGCGACTAGCGGGGGTTATACGCAGTATTTT. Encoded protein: CASTATSGGYTQYF.

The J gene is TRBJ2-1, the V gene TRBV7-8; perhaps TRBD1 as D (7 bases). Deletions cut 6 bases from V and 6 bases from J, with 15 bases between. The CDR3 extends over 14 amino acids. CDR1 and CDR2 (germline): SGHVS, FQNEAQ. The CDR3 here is CASRGQGGSNEQFF. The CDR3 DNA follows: TGTGCCAGCAGGGGGCAGGGGGGTAGCAATGAGCAGTTCTTC.

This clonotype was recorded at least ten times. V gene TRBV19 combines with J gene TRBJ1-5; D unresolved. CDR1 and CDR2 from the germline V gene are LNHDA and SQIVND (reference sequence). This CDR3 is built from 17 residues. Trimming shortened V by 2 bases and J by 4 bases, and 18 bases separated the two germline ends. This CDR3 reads CASSINPRSAQNQPQHF. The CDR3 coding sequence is TGTGCCAGTAGTATAAATCCCCGGTCAGCCCAAAATCAGCCCCAGCATTTT.

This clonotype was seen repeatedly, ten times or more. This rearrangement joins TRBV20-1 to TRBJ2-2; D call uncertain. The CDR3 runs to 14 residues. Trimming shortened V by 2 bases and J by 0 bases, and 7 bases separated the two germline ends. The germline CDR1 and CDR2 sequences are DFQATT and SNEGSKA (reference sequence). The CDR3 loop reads CSARSQTNTGELFF. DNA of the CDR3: TGCAGTGCTAGAAGTCAAACGAACACCGGGGAGCTGTTTTTT.

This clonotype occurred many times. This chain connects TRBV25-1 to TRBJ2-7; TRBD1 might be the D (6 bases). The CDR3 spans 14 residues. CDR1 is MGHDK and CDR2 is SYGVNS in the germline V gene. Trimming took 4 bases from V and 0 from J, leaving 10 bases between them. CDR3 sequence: CASSGGRVSYEQYF. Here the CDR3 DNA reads TGTGCCAGCAGTGGGGGGCGGGTCTCCTACGAGCAGTACTTC.

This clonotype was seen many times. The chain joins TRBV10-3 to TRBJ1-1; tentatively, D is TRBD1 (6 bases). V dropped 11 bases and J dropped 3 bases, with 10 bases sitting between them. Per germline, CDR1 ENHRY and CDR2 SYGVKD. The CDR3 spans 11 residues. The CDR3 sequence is CASQGDTEAFF. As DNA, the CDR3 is TGTGCCTCACAGGGCGACACTGAAGCTTTCTTT.

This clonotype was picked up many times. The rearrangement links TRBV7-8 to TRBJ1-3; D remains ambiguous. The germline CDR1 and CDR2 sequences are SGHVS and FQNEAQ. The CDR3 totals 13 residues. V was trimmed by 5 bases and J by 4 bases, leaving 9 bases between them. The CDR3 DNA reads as TGTGCCAGCAGCCCCAGTTCGGGAAACACCATATATTTT. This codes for CASSPSSGNTIYF.

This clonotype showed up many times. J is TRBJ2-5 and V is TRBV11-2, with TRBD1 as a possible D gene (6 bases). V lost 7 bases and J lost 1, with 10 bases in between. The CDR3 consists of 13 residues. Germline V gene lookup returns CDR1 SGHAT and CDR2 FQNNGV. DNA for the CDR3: TGTGCCAGCACCGGACAGCCCCAAGAGACCCAGTACTTC. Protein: CASTGQPQETQYF. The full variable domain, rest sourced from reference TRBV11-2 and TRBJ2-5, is EAGVAQSPRYKIIEKRQSVAFWCNPISGHATLYWYQQILGQGPKLLIQFQNNGVVDDSQLPKDRFSAERLKGVDSTLKIQPAKLEDSAVYLCASTGQPQETQYFGPGTRLLVL.

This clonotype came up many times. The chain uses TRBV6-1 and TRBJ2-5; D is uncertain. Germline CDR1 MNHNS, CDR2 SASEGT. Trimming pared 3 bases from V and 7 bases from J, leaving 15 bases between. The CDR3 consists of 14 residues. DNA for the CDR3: TGTGCCAGCAGTGAGAGGAGCTGTAAAGGGACCCAGTACTTC. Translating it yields CASSERSCKGTQYF.

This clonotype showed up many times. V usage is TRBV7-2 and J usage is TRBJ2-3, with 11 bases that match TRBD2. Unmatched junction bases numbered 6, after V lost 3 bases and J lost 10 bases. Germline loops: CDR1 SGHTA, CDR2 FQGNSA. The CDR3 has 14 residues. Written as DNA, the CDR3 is TGTGCCAGCAGCTTGAGTAGCGGGGGGGGAGCGCAGTATTTT. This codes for CASSLSSGGGAQYF.

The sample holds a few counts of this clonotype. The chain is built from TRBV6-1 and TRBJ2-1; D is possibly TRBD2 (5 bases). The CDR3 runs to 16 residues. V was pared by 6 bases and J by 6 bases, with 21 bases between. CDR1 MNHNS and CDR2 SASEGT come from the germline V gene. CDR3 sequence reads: CASSSLALAYLNEQFF. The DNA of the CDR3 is TGTGCCAGCAGCTCTTTAGCCCTAGCCTATCTCAATGAGCAGTTCTTC.

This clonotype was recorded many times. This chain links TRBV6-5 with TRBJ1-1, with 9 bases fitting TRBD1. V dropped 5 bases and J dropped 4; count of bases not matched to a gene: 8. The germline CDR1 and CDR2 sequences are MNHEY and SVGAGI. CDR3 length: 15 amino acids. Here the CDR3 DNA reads TGTGCCAGCAGTATACAGGGGGCAGGAGTCACTGAAGCTTTCTTT. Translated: CASSIQGAGVTEAFF.

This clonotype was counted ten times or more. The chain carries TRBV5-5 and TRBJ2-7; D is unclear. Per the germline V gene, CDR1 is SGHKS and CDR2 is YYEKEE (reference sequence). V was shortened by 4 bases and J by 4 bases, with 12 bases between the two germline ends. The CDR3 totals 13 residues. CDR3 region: CASSPPDYYEQYF. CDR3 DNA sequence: TGTGCCAGCAGCCCCCCAGATTATTACGAGCAGTACTTC.